This T cell receptor (beta chain) was captured in a study of T cells in Graves' hyperthyroidism and ophthalmopathy. Trimming at V came to 2 bases and at J to 5 bases, leaving 6 bases not matched to a gene. The CDR3 totals 15 residues. The V gene's germline CDR1 is SNHLY and CDR2 FYNNEI. TCR beta CDR3 region amplification was performed from RNA transcripts. With the HTBI primer set, the TCR CDR3 went through a first round of RT-PCR. TCRdb reprocessed the multiplex PCR reads with MiXCR, giving one entry per CDR3 protein. This table has around 600,000 distinct CDR3 sequences, approximately 15% appearing once.

The chain carries TRBV2 and TRBJ1-5, with TRBD1 matching over 7 bases. The TCR originated in a young woman with Graves' ophthalmopathy. The sequenced material came from blood. The DNA for the CDR3 is TGTGCCAGCAGTGAATTCGCAGGGGGGGATCAGCCCCAGCATTTT. This gives the protein CASSEFAGGDQPQHF. Using reference TRBV2 and TRBJ1-5 for the parts outside the CDR3, the full variable domain is EPEVTQTPSHQVTQMGQEVILRCVPISNHLYFYWYRQILGQKVEFLVSFYNNEISEKSEIFDDQFSVERPDGSNFTLKIRSTKLEDSAMYFCASSEFAGGDQPQHFGDGTRLSIL.